What follows are 11 T cell receptor beta chains derived from one specimen sequenced in a study of T-cell memory formation after mild COVID-19. TCRdb re-called the 5' RACE reads with MiXCR, one entry per CDR3 protein. The sample consists of a few hundred thousand distinct CDR3 sequences, 24% of them appearing once. The sequenced sample was PBMCs or a T cell subset sorted from them (not recorded which). These receptor sequences come from an adult woman who had mild COVID-19 (a few samples of this study predate the infection). Cell type and time point are not known.

A few counts support this clonotype. The genes are TRBV7-6 and TRBJ2-3; 12 bases map to TRBD2. CDR3 size: 18 residues. CDR1 and CDR2 from the germline V gene are SGHVS and FNYEAQ. V lost 0 bases, J lost 2 bases, and 6 bases stayed unmatched. CDR3 nucleotide sequence: TGTGCCAGCAGCTTAGCGGCTAGCGGGAGGGCCGACACAGATACGCAGTATTTT. This encodes CASSLAASGRADTDTQYF.

This chain links TRBV29-1 with TRBJ2-1, with 7 bases lining up with TRBD1. Unmatched junction bases numbered 8, after V lost 4 bases and J lost 8 bases. Germline CDR1 is SQVTM and CDR2 is ANQGSEA. The CDR3 length is 13 residues. The CDR3 loop is CSVVRDRVDEQFF. DNA for the CDR3: TGCAGCGTTGTTCGAGACAGGGTTGATGAGCAGTTCTTC.

The chain couples TRBV2 to TRBJ2-3, with TRBD2 as a possible D gene (6 bases). Trimming took off 1 base at V and 5 bases at J, with 13 bases between the two ends. This CDR3 is built from 15 residues. The germline gives CDR1 SNHLY, CDR2 FYNNEI. In DNA, the CDR3 is TGTGCCAGCAGTGAAGGGGCTTGGGGAGGAGATACGCAGTATTTT. Translating gives CASSEGAWGGDTQYF.

The chain employs TRBV5-1 and TRBJ2-7; 8 bases are shared with TRBD1. The J segment lost 2 bases and the V segment lost 3 bases, leaving 7 bases of the junction unmatched. This CDR3 region has 15 residues. Germline assignment: CDR1 SGHRS and CDR2 YFSETQ. The CDR3 reads CASSSGQAVPYEQYF. CDR3 bases: TGCGCCAGCAGCTCGGGACAGGCGGTCCCCTACGAGCAGTACTTC.

V and J are TRBV12-3 or TRBV12-4 and TRBJ2-7; tentative D call: TRBD1 (6 bases). Trimming left V 3 bases short and J 4 bases short, with 10 bases between. The CDR3 extends over 13 amino acids. CDR3 in amino acids: CASSFSGEYEQYF. CDR3 nucleotides: TGTGCCAGCAGTTTCTCAGGGGAATACGAGCAGTACTTC.

V and J are TRBV5-4 and TRBJ2-1; D is possibly TRBD2 (6 bases). The CDR3 loop spans 15 amino acids. Trimming removed 0 bases at V and 5 bases at J, with 12 bases between. Looked up from germline, CDR1 is SGHNT and CDR2 is YYREEE (reference sequence). Here the CDR3 DNA reads TGTGCCAGCAGCTTGGGGGCGGGATCCGACAATGAGCAGTTCTTC. It encodes CASSLGAGSDNEQFF.

Only a few counts were recorded for this clonotype. The chain uses TRBV7-9 and TRBJ1-1; tentatively, D is TRBD1 (6 bases). The CDR3 loop spans 12 amino acids. V lost 7 bases and J 5 bases, leaving 11 bases between the germline ends. CDR1 is SEHNR and CDR2 is FQNEAQ in the germline V gene (reference sequence). The CDR3 here is CASTGGGTEAFF. CDR3 sequence (DNA): TGTGCCAGCACTGGGGGCGGAACTGAAGCTTTCTTT. The full variable domain, its missing parts supplied by reference TRBV7-9 and TRBJ1-1, is DTGVSQNPRHKITKRGQNVTFRCDPISEHNRLYWYRQTLGQGPEFLTYFQNEAQLEKSRLLSDRFSAERPKGSFSTLEIQRTEQGDSAMYLCASTGGGTEAFFGQGTRLTVV.

J is TRBJ1-1 and V is TRBV2, with D perhaps matching TRBD1 (5 bases). Germline V gene sequence: CDR1 SNHLY, CDR2 FYNNEI. V was clipped by 6 bases and J by 8 bases, with 22 bases between them. The CDR3 consists of 15 residues. DNA for the CDR3: TGTGCCAGCAGAGGGGAGAATTCGGTAATAATAGAAGCTTTCTTT. It translates to CASRGENSVIIEAFF.

This clonotype was detected only a few times. The V and J genes are TRBV5-1 and TRBJ1-2; tentatively, D is TRBD1 (5 bases). The CDR3 contains 12 residues. Trimming took off 4 bases at V and 8 bases at J, with 12 bases between the two ends. CDR1 is SGHRS and CDR2 is YFSETQ in the germline V gene. The CDR3 spells CASSATGEGYTF. CDR3 sequence (DNA): TGCGCCAGCAGCGCCACAGGAGAAGGCTACACCTTC.

The table lists this clonotype with many counts. The chain carries TRBV4-1 and TRBJ2-1; D possibly corresponds to TRBD1 (6 bases). The CDR3 runs 13 residues. Trimming removed 4 bases at V and 4 bases at J, with 8 bases between. In germline, CDR1 is MGHRA, CDR2 YSYEKL. The CDR3 here is CASSRTVYNEQFF. The CDR3 bases are TGCGCCAGCAGCCGGACAGTGTACAATGAGCAGTTCTTC.

The rearrangement uses TRBV12-3 or TRBV12-4 and TRBJ1-1, with D unclear. The CDR3 loop spans 14 amino acids. V was pared by 7 bases and J by 9 bases, with 21 bases between. As DNA, the CDR3 is TGTGCCAGCATCCCCAGGCTCTCTACGATGCAAGCTTTCTTT. It translates to CASIPRLSTMQAFF.